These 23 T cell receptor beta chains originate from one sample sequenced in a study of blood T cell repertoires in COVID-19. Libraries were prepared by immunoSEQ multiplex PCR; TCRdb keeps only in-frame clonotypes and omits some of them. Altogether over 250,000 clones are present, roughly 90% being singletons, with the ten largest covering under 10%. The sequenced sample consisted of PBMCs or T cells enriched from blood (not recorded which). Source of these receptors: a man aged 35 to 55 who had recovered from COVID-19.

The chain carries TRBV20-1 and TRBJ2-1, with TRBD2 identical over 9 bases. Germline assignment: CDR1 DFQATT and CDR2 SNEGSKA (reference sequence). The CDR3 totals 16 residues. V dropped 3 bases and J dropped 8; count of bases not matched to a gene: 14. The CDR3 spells CSASRAGGSFFDEQFF. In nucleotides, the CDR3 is TGCAGTGCTAGTAGGGCGGGGGGGTCTTTTTTCGATGAGCAGTTCTTC.

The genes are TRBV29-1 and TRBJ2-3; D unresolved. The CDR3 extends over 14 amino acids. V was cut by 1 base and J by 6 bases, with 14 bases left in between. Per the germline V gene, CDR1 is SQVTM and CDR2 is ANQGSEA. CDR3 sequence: CSVEAEDHGDTQYF. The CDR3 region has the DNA TGCAGCGTTGAAGCCGAAGACCACGGGGATACGCAGTATTTT.

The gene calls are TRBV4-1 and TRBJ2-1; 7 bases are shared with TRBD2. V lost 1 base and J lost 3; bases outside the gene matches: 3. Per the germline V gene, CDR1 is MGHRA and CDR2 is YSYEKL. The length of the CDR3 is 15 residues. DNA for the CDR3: TGCGCCAGCAGCCAAGGTCGGGGGGTCTACAATGAGCAGTTCTTC. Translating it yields CASSQGRGVYNEQFF.

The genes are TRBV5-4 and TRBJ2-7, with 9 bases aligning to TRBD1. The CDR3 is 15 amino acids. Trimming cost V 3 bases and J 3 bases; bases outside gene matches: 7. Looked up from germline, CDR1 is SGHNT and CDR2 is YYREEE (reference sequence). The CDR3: CASSSPGTGNYEQYF. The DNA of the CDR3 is TGTGCCAGCAGCTCCCCCGGGACAGGGAACTACGAGCAGTACTTC.

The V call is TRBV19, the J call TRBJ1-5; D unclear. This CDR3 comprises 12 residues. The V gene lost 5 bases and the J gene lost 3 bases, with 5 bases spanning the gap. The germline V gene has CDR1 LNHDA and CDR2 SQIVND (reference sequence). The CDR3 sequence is CASSELNQPQHF. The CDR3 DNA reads TGTGCCAGTAGTGAACTCAATCAGCCCCAGCATTTT.

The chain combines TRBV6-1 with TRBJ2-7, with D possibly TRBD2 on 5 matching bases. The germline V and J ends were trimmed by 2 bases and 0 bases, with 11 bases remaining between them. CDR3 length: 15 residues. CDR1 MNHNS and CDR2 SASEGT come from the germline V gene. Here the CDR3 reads CASSEMVRGSYEQYF. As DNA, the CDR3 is TGTGCCAGCAGTGAAATGGTCCGGGGCTCCTACGAGCAGTACTTC.

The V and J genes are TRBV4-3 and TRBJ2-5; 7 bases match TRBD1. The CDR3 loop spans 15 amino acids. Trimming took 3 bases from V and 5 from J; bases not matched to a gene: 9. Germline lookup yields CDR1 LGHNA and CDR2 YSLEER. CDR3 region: CASSQRQGPWETQYF. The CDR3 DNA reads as TGCGCCAGCAGCCAGCGACAGGGCCCTTGGGAGACCCAGTACTTC.

The CDR3 here is CASSLDRRQSSLIYNEQFF. CDR3 DNA: TGTGCCAGCAGCTTAGATCGCAGGCAGAGTTCTCTGATCTACAATGAGCAGTTCTTC. V and J are TRBV11-2 and TRBJ2-1, with D hard to call. CDR3 length equals 19 residues. Germline-derived CDR1 and CDR2 are SGHAT and FQNNGV. V was cut by 0 bases and J by 3 bases, with 21 bases left in between.

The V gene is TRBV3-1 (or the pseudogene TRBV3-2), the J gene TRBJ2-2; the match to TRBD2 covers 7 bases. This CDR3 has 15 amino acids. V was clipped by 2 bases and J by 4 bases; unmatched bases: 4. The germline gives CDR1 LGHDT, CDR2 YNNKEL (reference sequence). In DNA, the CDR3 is TGTGCCAGCAGCCAACCCCTAGCGGTCACCGGGGAGCTGTTTTTT. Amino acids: CASSQPLAVTGELFF.

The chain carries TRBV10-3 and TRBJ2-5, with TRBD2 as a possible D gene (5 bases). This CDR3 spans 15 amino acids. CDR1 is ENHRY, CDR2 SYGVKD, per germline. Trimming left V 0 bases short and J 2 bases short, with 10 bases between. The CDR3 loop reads CAISESNGGQETQYF. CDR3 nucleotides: TGTGCCATCAGTGAGTCGAACGGCGGGCAAGAGACCCAGTACTTC.

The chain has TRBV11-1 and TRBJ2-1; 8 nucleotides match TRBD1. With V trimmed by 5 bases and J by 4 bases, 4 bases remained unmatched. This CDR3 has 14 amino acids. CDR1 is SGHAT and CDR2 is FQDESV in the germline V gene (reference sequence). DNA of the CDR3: TGTGCCAGCAGCAGGACAGGGACGTACAATGAGCAGTTCTTC. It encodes CASSRTGTYNEQFF.

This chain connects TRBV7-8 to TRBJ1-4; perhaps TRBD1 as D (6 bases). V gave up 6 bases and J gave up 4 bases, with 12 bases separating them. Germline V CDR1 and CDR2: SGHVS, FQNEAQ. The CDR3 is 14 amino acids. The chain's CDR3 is CASSQDRLNEKLFF. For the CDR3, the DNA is TGTGCCAGCAGTCAGGACAGACTTAATGAAAAACTGTTTTTT. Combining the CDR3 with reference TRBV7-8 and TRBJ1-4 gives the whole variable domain GAGVSQSPRYKVAKRGQDVALRCDPISGHVSLFWYQQALGQGPEFLTYFQNEAQLDKSGLPSDRFFAERPEGSVSTLKIQRTQQEDSAVYLCASSQDRLNEKLFFGSGTQLSVL.

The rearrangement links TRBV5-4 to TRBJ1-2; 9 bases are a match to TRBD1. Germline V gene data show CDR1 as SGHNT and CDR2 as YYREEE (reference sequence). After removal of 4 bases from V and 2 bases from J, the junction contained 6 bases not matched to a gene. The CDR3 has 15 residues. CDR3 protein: CASSPMGQGNYGYTF. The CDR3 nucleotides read TGTGCCAGCAGCCCGATGGGACAGGGAAACTATGGCTACACCTTC.

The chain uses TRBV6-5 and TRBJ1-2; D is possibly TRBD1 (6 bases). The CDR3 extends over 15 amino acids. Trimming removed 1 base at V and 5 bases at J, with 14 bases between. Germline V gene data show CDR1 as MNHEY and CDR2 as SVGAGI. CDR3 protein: CASSYLRGASYGYTF. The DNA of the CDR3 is TGTGCCAGCAGTTACTTACGGGGGGCGTCGTATGGCTACACCTTC.

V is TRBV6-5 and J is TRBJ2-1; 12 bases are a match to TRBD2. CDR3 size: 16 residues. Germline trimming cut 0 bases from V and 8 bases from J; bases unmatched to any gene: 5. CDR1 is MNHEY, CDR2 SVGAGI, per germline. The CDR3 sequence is CASSYSGTSGSDEQFF. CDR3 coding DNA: TGTGCCAGCAGTTACTCCGGGACTAGCGGGTCCGATGAGCAGTTCTTC.

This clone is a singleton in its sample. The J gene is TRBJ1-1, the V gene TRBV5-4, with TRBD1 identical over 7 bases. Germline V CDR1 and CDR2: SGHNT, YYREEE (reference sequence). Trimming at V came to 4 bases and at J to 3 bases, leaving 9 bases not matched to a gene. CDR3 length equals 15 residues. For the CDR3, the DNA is TGTGCCAGCAGCCCAGGGGGAAGGATGGACACTGAAGCTTTCTTT. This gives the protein CASSPGGRMDTEAFF.

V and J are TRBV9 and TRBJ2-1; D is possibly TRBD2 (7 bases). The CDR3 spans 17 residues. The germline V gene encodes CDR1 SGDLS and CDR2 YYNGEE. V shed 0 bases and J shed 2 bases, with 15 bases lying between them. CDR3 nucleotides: TGTGCCAGCAGCGTAGATGGGGGGGGCAACGCCTACAATGAGCAGTTCTTC. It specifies CASSVDGGGNAYNEQFF. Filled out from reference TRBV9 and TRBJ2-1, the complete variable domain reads DSGVTQTPKHLITATGQRVTLRCSPRSGDLSVYWYQQSLDQGLQFLIQYYNGEERAKGNILERFSAQQFPDLHSELNLSSLELGDSALYFCASSVDGGGNAYNEQFFGPGTRLTVL.

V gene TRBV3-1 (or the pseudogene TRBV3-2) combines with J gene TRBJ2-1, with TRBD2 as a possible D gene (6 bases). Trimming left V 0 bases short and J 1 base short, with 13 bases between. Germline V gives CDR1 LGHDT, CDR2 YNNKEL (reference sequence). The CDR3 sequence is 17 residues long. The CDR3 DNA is TGTGCCAGCAGCCAAGATATCCAGGGACTGTCCTACAATGAGCAGTTCTTC. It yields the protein CASSQDIQGLSYNEQFF.

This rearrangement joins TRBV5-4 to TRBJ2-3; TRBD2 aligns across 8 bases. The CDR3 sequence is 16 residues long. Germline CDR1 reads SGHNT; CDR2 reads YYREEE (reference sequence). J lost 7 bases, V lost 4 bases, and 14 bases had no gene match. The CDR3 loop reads CASSEPSAGGDYTQYF. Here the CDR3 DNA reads TGTGCCAGCAGCGAACCATCGGCGGGGGGCGACTATACGCAGTATTTT.

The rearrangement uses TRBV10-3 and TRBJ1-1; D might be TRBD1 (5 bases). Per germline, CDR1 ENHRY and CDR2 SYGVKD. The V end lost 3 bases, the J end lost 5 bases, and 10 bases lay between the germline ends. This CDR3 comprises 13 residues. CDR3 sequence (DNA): TGTGCCATCAGTGACCTACAGGCGACTGAAGCTTTCTTT. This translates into CAISDLQATEAFF.

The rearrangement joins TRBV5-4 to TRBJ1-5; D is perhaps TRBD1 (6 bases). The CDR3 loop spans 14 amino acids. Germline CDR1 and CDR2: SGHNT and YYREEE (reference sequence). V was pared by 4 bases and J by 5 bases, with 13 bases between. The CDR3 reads CASSLQGIDQPQHF. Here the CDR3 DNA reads TGTGCCAGCAGCCTACAGGGAATCGATCAGCCCCAGCATTTT.

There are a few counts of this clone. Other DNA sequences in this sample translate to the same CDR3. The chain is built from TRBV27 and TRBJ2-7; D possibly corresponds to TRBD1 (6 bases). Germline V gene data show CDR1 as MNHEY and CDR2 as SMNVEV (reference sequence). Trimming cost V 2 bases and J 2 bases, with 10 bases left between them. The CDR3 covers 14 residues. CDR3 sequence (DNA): TGTGCCAGCAGTTTAGGGCAGGGGACCTACGAGCAGTACTTC. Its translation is CASSLGQGTYEQYF.

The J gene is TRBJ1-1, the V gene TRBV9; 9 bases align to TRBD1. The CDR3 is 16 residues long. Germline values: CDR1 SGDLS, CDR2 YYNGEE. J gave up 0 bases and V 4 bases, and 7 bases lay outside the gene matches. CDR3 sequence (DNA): TGTGCCAGCAGCAAAACAGGGGGCGCGGTGAACACTGAAGCTTTCTTT. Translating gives CASSKTGGAVNTEAFF.